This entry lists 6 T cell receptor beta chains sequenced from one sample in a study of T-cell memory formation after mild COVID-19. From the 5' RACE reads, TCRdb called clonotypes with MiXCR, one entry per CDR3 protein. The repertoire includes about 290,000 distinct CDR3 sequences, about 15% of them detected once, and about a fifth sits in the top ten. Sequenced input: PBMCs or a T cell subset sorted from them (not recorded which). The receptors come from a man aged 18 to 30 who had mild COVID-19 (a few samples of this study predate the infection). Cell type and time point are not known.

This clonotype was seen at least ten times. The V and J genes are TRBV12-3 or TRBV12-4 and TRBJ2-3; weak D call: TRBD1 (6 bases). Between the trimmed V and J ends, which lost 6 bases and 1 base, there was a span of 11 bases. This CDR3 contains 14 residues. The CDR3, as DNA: TGTGCCAGCAGGTCGACAGGCGGCACAGATACGCAGTATTTT. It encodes CASRSTGGTDTQYF.

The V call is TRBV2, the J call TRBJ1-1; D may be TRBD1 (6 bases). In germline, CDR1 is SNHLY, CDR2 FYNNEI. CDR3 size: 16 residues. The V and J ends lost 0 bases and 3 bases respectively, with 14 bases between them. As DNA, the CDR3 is TGTGCCAGCAGTGAAGCTCGGGTAGGGGGTTACACTGAAGCTTTCTTT. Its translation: CASSEARVGGYTEAFF. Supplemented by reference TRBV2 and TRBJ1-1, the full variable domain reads EPEVTQTPSHQVTQMGQEVILRCVPISNHLYFYWYRQILGQKVEFLVSFYNNEISEKSEIFDDQFSVERPDGSNFTLKIRSTKLEDSAMYFCASSEARVGGYTEAFFGQGTRLTVV.

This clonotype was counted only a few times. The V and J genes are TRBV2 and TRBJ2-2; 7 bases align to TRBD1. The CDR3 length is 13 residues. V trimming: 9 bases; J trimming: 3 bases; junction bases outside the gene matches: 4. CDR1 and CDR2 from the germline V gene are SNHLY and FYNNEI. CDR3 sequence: CARDRLDTGELFF. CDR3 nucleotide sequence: TGTGCCAGGGACAGGTTGGACACCGGGGAGCTGTTTTTT.

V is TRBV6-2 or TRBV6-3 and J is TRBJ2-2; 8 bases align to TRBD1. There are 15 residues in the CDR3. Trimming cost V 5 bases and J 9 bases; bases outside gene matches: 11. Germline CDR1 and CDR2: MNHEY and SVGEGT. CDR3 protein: CASSRTGSVSRELFF. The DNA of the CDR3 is TGTGCCAGCAGTCGGACAGGGTCGGTTTCCAGGGAGCTGTTTTTT.

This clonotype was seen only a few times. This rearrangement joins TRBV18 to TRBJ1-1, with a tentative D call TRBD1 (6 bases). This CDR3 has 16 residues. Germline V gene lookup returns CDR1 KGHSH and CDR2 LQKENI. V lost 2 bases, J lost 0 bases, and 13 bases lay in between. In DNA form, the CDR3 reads TGTGCCAGCTCACCAGCGACAGGACGCATGAACACTGAAGCTTTCTTT. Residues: CASSPATGRMNTEAFF.

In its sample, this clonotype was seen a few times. CDR3 residues: CASSSTPGSPLHF. CDR3 DNA: TGTGCCAGCAGTTCCACCCCCGGCTCACCCCTCCACTTT. The chain has TRBV28 and TRBJ1-6; D uncertain. The CDR3 is 13 residues long. Germline loops: CDR1 MDHEN, CDR2 SYDVKM. V gave up 4 bases and J gave up 10 bases, with 11 bases separating them.